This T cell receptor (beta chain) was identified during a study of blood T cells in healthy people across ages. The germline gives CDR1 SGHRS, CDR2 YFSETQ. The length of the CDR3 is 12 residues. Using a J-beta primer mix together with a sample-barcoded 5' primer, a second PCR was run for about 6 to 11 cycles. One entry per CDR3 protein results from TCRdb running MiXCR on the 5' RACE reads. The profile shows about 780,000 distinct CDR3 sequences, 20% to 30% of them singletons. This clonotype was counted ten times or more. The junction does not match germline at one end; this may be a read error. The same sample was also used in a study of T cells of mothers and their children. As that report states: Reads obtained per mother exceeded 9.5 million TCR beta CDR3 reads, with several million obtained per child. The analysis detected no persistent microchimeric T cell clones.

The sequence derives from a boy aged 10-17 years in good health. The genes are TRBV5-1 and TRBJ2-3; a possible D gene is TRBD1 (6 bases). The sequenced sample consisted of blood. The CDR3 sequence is CASRGGPDTQYF. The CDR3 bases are TGTGCCAGCAGAGGGGGACCAGATACGCAGTATTTT.